These T cell receptor beta chains were read from a single sample in a study of T-cell reconstitution after alpha-beta-depleted transplantation in children. One entry per CDR3 protein, called by TCRdb with MiXCR from the PCR reads. Of just over 950,000 distinct CDR3 sequences listed, less than 30% are singletons. The sequencing used PBMCs, mostly from graft donor cells, collected 360 days after TCRalphabeta/CD19-depleted stem cell transplant. All receptors come from a boy under three years old who had a stem cell transplant for SCID, so the T cells may come from the graft donor. The CDR3 runs from the conserved cysteine through the conserved F or W. A D gene is named only where the DNA matches it firmly. Some rows have no size entry. The others give once, few or many, or a class for an expanded clone.

len	d_gene	j_gene	abundance	v_gene	CDR3nt	CDR3aa
13	-	TRBJ2-3	-	TRBV11-1	TGTGCCAGCAGCCCCCGGGACGAACATACGCAGTATTTT	CASSPRDEHTQYF
12	-	TRBJ2-5	-	TRBV6-2/TRBV6-3	TGTGCCAGCACGGAGTCGTTTGAGACCCAGTACTTC	CASTESFETQYF
11	-	TRBJ1-1	few	TRBV20-1	TGCAGTGCTAGGGTAGTGACTGAAGCTTTCTTT	CSARVVTEAFF
13	-	TRBJ2-3	-	TRBV7-2	TGTGCCAGCAGCTTAGGGGCCCCCCTTACGCAGTATTTT	CASSLGAPLTQYF
13	-	TRBJ1-1	-	TRBV12-3/TRBV12-4	TGTGCCAGCAGGAGGGGGTGGAACACTGAAGCTTTCTTT	CASRRGWNTEAFF
15	-	TRBJ1-4	-	TRBV2	TGTGCCAGCAGCTGGACCCGTGGGAAAAATGAAAAACTGTTTTTT	CASSWTRGKNEKLFF
14	TRBD1	TRBJ2-7	few	TRBV5-1	TGCGCCAGCAGCATCCGGGACAGGGAAGGCGAGCAGTACTTC	CASSIRDREGEQYF
14	-	TRBJ2-2	-	TRBV6-1	TGTGCCAGCTTAACCGTTGGGATTACCGGGGAGCTGTTTTTT	CASLTVGITGELFF
13	-	TRBJ2-3	-	TRBV12-3/TRBV12-4	TGTGCCAGCAGGCCTCGGAGCACAGATACGCAGTATTTT	CASRPRSTDTQYF
15	-	TRBJ2-6	many	TRBV5-1	TGTGCCAGCAGCTTACAGGGCTCTGGGGCCAACGTCCTGACTTTC	CASSLQGSGANVLTF
14	-	TRBJ1-5	few	TRBV9	TGTGCCAGCAGCGTAGATGGGGGCTTGCAGCCCCAGCATTTT	CASSVDGGLQPQHF
15	TRBD2	TRBJ2-1	many	TRBV5-1	TGCGCCAGCAGCTTGGGGCTAGCGGGGTATATTGAGCAGTTCTTC	CASSLGLAGYIEQFF